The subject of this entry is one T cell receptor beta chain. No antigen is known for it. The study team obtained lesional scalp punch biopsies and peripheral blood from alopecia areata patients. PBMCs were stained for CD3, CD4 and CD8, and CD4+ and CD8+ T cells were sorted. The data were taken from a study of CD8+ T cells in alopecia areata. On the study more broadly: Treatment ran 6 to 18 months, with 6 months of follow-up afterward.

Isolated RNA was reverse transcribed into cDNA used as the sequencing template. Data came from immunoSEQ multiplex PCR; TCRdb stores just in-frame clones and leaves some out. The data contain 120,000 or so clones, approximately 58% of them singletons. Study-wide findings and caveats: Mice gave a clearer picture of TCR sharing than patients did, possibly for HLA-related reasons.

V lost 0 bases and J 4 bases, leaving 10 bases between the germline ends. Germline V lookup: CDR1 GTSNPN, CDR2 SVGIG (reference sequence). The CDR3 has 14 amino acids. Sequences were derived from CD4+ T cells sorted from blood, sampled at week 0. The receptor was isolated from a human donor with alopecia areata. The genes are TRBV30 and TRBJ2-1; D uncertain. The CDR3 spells CAWSVPVLYNEQFF. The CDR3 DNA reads TGTGCCTGGAGTGTACCTGTGTTATACAATGAGCAGTTCTTC.